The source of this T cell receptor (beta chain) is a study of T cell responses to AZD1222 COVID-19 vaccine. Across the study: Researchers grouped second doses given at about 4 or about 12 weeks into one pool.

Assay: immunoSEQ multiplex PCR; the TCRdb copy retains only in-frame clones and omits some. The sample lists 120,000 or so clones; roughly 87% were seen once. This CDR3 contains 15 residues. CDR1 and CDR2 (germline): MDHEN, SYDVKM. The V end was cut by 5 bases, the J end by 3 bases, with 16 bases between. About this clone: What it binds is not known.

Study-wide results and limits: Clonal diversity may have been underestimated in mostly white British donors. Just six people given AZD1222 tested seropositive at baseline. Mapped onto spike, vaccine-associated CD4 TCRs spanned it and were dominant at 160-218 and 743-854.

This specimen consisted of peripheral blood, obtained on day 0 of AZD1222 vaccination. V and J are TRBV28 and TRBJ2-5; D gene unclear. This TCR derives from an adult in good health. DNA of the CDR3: TGTGCCAGCAGTCCCCAGCCCGGTGGGGAAGAGACCCAGTACTTC. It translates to CASSPQPGGEETQYF. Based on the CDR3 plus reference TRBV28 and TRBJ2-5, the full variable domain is DVKVTQSSRYLVKRTGEKVFLECVQDMDHENMFWYRQDPGLGLRLIYFSYDVKMKEKGDIPEGYSVSREKKERFSLILESASTNQTSMYLCASSPQPGGEETQYFGPGTRLLVL.